This T cell receptor (beta chain) emerged from a study of PD-1 blockade in classical Hodgkin lymphoma. Study-level information: On a schedule of every 2 weeks, patients received nivolumab 3 mg/kg intravenously. Study-wide results and limits: Complete responders' baseline diversity resembled that of newly diagnosed patients. No one has yet defined what causes the repertoire differences, which may be disease activity or prior therapy. As was reported, newly diagnosed patients showed lower baseline TCR diversity than healthy donors did.

Germline loops: CDR1 MGHRA, CDR2 YSYEKL. With 1 base removed from V and 3 bases from J, the gap between germline ends came to 10 bases. There are 15 residues in the CDR3. Clones were read by immunoSEQ multiplex PCR, and TCRdb kept only the in-frame ones, dropping some. The repertoire holds some 25,000 clones, with roughly 62% as singletons. A word on this clone: The antigen remains unidentified.

Each of the patients experienced relapse following autologous stem cell transplantation, and their brentuximab vedotin exposure differed. Sequenced here: peripheral blood mononuclear cells (PBMCs), sampled before the second cycle of nivolumab. The clonotype was recovered from a human donor with classical Hodgkin lymphoma. The chain is built from TRBV4-1 and TRBJ2-1; D unresolved. CDR3 loop: CASSQVRSYYNEQFF. The CDR3 DNA follows: TGCGCCAGCAGCCAAGTCCGAAGTTACTACAATGAGCAGTTCTTC.